Here is one T cell receptor beta chain with its context. Its antigen is unknown. V lost 0 bases, J lost 0 bases, and 3 bases lay in between. The CDR3 has 15 residues. Germline V gene sequence: CDR1 MGHRA, CDR2 YSYEKL. These data belong to a study of metastatic and nonmetastatic thyroid tumors. Study background: Repertoire data that came from the blood and tumor or nodule tissue of malignant and benign thyroid patients were compared. The study's findings and limits: Reported TCR beta diversity, measured in blood and tumor, was significantly higher for malignant thyroid tumors than for benign nodules.

No patient had received any treatment before thyroid surgery. Per the original data handling: The authors used CDR3 differences across clinicopathological groups to build a distant-metastasis classifier for papillary thyroid cancer. TCRdb re-clonotyped the PCR reads through MiXCR. None of the V and J calls come from the authors' own analysis; TCRdb made them. The table records 30,000 to 40,000 clones, approximately 20% of them present only once. The receptor was derived from a female donor with papillary thyroid cancer or a benign thyroid nodule (not recorded which). Some clones in this sample may be carry-over from other donors' samples. The V call is TRBV4-1, the J call TRBJ1-6; unclear D gene. Sequencing input: blood. The CDR3 nucleotides are TGCGCCAGCAGCCAAGAGACCTCCTATAATTCACCCCTCCACTTT. It specifies CASSQETSYNSPLHF.